This record covers a single T cell receptor beta chain. The antigen is not known. The source of the sample is a study of OX40 agonist ivuxolimab in advanced cancers. About the research overall: Among those treated, three patients had partial responses, one with hepatocellular carcinoma and two with cutaneous melanoma. Study-level findings and limits: Clones of CD4+ and CD8+ blood T cells grew by week 6 at doses of 0.1 to 3.0 mg/kg. Some nonresponders additionally presented with little normalized T-cell clonal expansion.

TCRdb keeps only in-frame clones here, not all; method: immunoSEQ multiplex PCR. The sample records 130,000 or so clones, roughly 95% being singletons. Per the germline V gene, CDR1 is SNHLY and CDR2 is FYNNEI. CDR3 length equals 15 residues. V lost 4 bases, J lost 0 bases, and 11 bases lay in between. The chain recombines TRBV2 with TRBJ2-3, with a possible D match to TRBD2 (6 bases). Material: CD4+ or CD8+ T cells sorted from blood, obtained in a trial of the OX40 agonist ivuxolimab. This TCR came from an adult with an advanced solid tumor such as melanoma, head and neck, liver or kidney cancer. The CDR3 loop reads CASSVDSGSTDTQYF. CDR3 DNA: TGTGCCAGCAGTGTGGATAGCGGAAGCACAGATACGCAGTATTTT.